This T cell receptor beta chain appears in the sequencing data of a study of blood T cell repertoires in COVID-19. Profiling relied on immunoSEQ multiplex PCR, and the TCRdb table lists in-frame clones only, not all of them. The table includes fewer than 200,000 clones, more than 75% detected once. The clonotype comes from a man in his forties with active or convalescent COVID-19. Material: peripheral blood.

The CDR3 nucleotides read TGTGCCAGCAGCCCCCCCTACAGGGGACCTAATGAAAAACTGTTTTTT. Amino acids: CASSPPYRGPNEKLFF. The chain is built from TRBV3-1 (or the pseudogene TRBV3-2) and TRBJ1-4; 7 nucleotides line up with TRBD1. The CDR3 spans 16 residues. CDR1 is LGHDT and CDR2 is YNNKEL in the germline V gene (reference sequence). With V trimmed by 4 bases and J by 3 bases, 8 bases remained unmatched.